This entry is about one T cell receptor (beta chain). Its target is unknown. A template switching step contributed a universal primer site, while unique molecular identifiers were present in the cDNA. One entry per CDR3 protein, called by TCRdb with MiXCR from the 5' RACE reads. The data hold more than 250,000 distinct CDR3 sequences, with 6.5% to 9.5% observed a single time. The data are from a study of identical twins. General study results and limits: Analyses based on zero insertions could be partly confounded by invariant MAIT and iNKT cells. Modelling underestimated the level of out-of-frame TCR alpha sharing observed in monozygotic twins.

Trimming pared 3 bases from V and 3 bases from J, leaving 14 bases between. Looked up from germline, CDR1 is SGHTA and CDR2 is FQGNSA. CDR3 size: 16 residues. The same data also went into a second study, on yellow fever vaccine responses in identical twins. As that study records: Among the twins, the vaccine T cell response reportedly seemed partly convergent and partly personalized.

The sequenced sample was memory (CD45RO+) T cells sorted from blood. The TCR comes from a woman aged 18 to 35 in good health. The chain has TRBV7-2 and TRBJ2-2; tentative D call: TRBD2 (6 bases). The CDR3 protein is CASSFGGAGDTGELFF. The CDR3 nucleotides read TGTGCCAGCAGCTTTGGCGGGGCCGGGGACACCGGGGAGCTGTTTTTT.